This T cell receptor (beta chain) derives from a study of T cells in Graves' hyperthyroidism and ophthalmopathy. Authors of the study amplified TCR beta CDR3 regions from RNA transcripts. An initial round of RT-PCR targeting the TCR CDR3 relied on the HTBI primer set. A single record per CDR3 protein comes from TCRdb applying MiXCR to the multiplex PCR reads. Of 550,000 to 700,000 distinct CDR3 sequences detected, around 45% appear once; the ten largest clones hold roughly 19%. This clonotype came up once. The clonotype originates from an adult woman with Graves' disease, either hyperthyroidism or ophthalmopathy (not recorded which). The sequencing sample was made of peripheral blood or thyroid tissue (not recorded which).

In DNA form, the CDR3 reads TGTGCCAGCAGCAACGAGGAGCAGTACTTC. This codes for CASSNEEQYF. The chain uses TRBV14 and TRBJ2-7; D unresolved. The CDR3 runs to 10 residues. Germline assignment: CDR1 SGHDN and CDR2 FVKESK. Trimming removed 5 bases at V and 7 bases at J, with 6 bases between.